The 30 T cell receptor beta chains listed next were all sequenced from one sample in a study of blood T cell repertoires in COVID-19. The protocol was immunoSEQ multiplex PCR, while the TCRdb copy is restricted to in-frame clones and leaves out a portion. The table records about 210,000 clones, 75% to 85% of them present only once. The specimen was peripheral blood. These receptor sequences come from a human donor in a cohort sampled during active COVID-19.

The gene calls are TRBV6-5 and TRBJ1-2; 9 bases are shared with TRBD1. This CDR3 comprises 16 residues. In germline, CDR1 is MNHEY, CDR2 SVGAGI. Trimming at V came to 0 bases and at J to 8 bases, leaving 10 bases not matched to a gene. Written as DNA, the CDR3 is TGTGCCAGCAGTTACTCAATCCGGACAGGGGCAAGGGGCTACACCTTC. Translated: CASSYSIRTGARGYTF.

This clone was observed a single time. The chain is built from TRBV20-1 and TRBJ2-5; the match to TRBD2 covers 15 bases. This CDR3 comprises 19 residues. CDR1 is DFQATT and CDR2 is SNEGSKA in the germline V gene (reference sequence). The ends lost 3 bases at V and 5 bases at J; junction bases unmatched: 16. The CDR3 sequence is CSASEPGTSGRWVEETQYF. The CDR3 nucleotides read TGCAGTGCTAGTGAACCCGGGACTAGCGGGAGGTGGGTGGAGGAGACCCAGTACTTC.

This clone was counted a few times. This chain joins TRBV14 and TRBJ2-7; D is perhaps TRBD1 (5 bases). The V gene lost 4 bases and the J gene lost 3 bases, with 16 bases spanning the gap. Germline V gene lookup returns CDR1 SGHDN and CDR2 FVKESK. CDR3 length equals 15 residues. This CDR3 is CASSPLGGQGYEQYF. The CDR3 nucleotides read TGTGCCAGCAGCCCCCTGGGTGGGCAGGGCTACGAGCAGTACTTC.

J is TRBJ2-7 and V is TRBV7-9; D is possibly TRBD2 (6 bases). Germline-derived CDR1 and CDR2 are SEHNR and FQNEAQ (reference sequence). The CDR3 is 15 amino acids. V was trimmed by 5 bases and J by 7 bases, leaving 21 bases between them. The CDR3 loop is CASSGGPGPQFEQYF. The CDR3 DNA follows: TGTGCCAGCAGCGGAGGGCCGGGACCCCAGTTTGAGCAGTACTTC.

The chain has TRBV28 and TRBJ2-7; 8 bases are shared with TRBD2. The CDR3 runs 15 residues. Trimming at V came to 7 bases and at J to 0 bases, leaving 8 bases not matched to a gene. The germline V gene encodes CDR1 MDHEN and CDR2 SYDVKM. The CDR3 DNA is TGTGCCAGCACAGCGGGAGCTGCGTTCTCCTACGAGCAGTACTTC. This encodes CASTAGAAFSYEQYF.

The J gene is TRBJ1-1, the V gene TRBV10-3; D is unclear. The germline V gene encodes CDR1 ENHRY and CDR2 SYGVKD. Between the trimmed V and J ends, which lost 0 bases and 1 base, there was a span of 6 bases. The CDR3 loop spans 14 amino acids. This chain's CDR3 is CAISESNPNTEAFF. The CDR3 DNA reads as TGTGCCATCAGTGAGTCCAATCCGAACACTGAAGCTTTCTTT.

The V and J genes are TRBV2 and TRBJ2-3, with a weak D call TRBD1 (6 bases). The V gene lost 4 bases and the J gene lost 5 bases, with 13 bases spanning the gap. This CDR3 is built from 14 residues. CDR1 and CDR2 from the germline V gene are SNHLY and FYNNEI. In nucleotides, the CDR3 is TGTGCCAGCAGTGTTACCAGGGGTGAAGATACGCAGTATTTT. Protein: CASSVTRGEDTQYF.

This clone was recorded once. This chain joins TRBV18 and TRBJ1-3; D possibly corresponds to TRBD1 (5 bases). The CDR3 length is 15 residues. The ends were cut back, 3 bases at V and 0 bases at J, with 9 bases in the middle. Germline-derived CDR1 and CDR2 are KGHSH and LQKENI. CDR3 sequence reads: CASSPDSSSGNTIYF. The CDR3 DNA reads as TGTGCCAGCTCACCCGACAGTTCCTCTGGAAACACCATATATTTT.

The chain has TRBV15 and TRBJ2-5; 10 bases fit TRBD1. The J segment lost 3 bases and the V segment lost 0 bases, leaving 7 bases of the junction unmatched. Germline CDR1 and CDR2: LNHNV and YYDKDF (reference sequence). There are 17 residues in the CDR3. For the CDR3, the DNA is TGTGCCACCAGCAGAGATAACCTTGGGACAGGGGAAGAGACCCAGTACTTC. Residues: CATSRDNLGTGEETQYF.

CDR3 nucleotides: TGTGCCAGCTCATCGCGCCCGGGTGGTCAGCCCCAGCATTTT. Translating it yields CASSSRPGGQPQHF. The chain recombines TRBV18 with TRBJ1-5; D remains ambiguous. V was trimmed by 5 bases and J by 6 bases, leaving 14 bases between them. CDR3 length equals 14 residues. CDR1 is KGHSH and CDR2 is LQKENI in the germline V gene.

The chain has TRBV5-1 and TRBJ2-7; possible D gene TRBD1, 6 bases. The CDR3 runs 14 residues. V was pared by 0 bases and J by 4 bases, with 11 bases between. Per germline, CDR1 SGHRS and CDR2 YFSETQ. CDR3 nucleotides: TGCGCCAGCAGCTTGGTGCCAGGGGTTTACGAGCAGTACTTC. Its translation: CASSLVPGVYEQYF.

This chain connects TRBV18 to TRBJ2-7; 8 bases are shared with TRBD2. The CDR3 runs 17 residues. Trimming removed 2 bases from V and 3 bases from J; junction bases left unmatched: 12. Per the germline V gene, CDR1 is KGHSH and CDR2 is LQKENI. The CDR3 sequence: CASSPSLGLAGIYEQYF. The CDR3 DNA reads TGTGCCAGCTCACCAAGCCTTGGGCTAGCGGGTATCTACGAGCAGTACTTC.

Worth noting for this clone: The same CDR3 is also encoded by other DNA sequences in this sample. The chain couples TRBV3-1 (or the pseudogene TRBV3-2) to TRBJ2-7; TRBD2 aligns across 12 bases. Germline trimming cut 3 bases from V and 4 bases from J; bases unmatched to any gene: 1. The CDR3 runs 14 residues. Germline V lookup: CDR1 LGHDT, CDR2 YNNKEL (reference sequence). The CDR3 reads CASSQGLAGYEQYF. CDR3 bases: TGTGCCAGCAGCCAGGGACTAGCGGGTTACGAGCAGTACTTC.

This rearrangement joins TRBV19 to TRBJ1-1, with TRBD1 matching 8 bases. V shed 10 bases, J shed 1 base, and the junction held 5 bases outside the gene matches. This CDR3 has 13 residues. Germline-derived CDR1 and CDR2 are LNHDA and SQIVND (reference sequence). Written as DNA, the CDR3 is TGTGCCACCGACAGGGGAGGGAACACTGAAGCTTTCTTT. As protein: CATDRGGNTEAFF.

J is TRBJ1-1 and V is TRBV19; 7 bases are a match to TRBD1. Per the germline V gene, CDR1 is LNHDA and CDR2 is SQIVND (reference sequence). V was clipped by 6 bases and J by 3 bases; unmatched bases: 4. The CDR3 has 13 amino acids. The CDR3 DNA reads TGTGCCAGTAGGGAACAGGGGCACACTGAAGCTTTCTTT. This encodes CASREQGHTEAFF.

This clone was recorded a few times. The V and J genes are TRBV25-1 and TRBJ1-5; D not certain. This CDR3 is 12 amino acids long. The V and J ends lost 10 bases and 4 bases respectively, with 11 bases between them. CDR1 MGHDK and CDR2 SYGVNS come from the germline V gene. As DNA, the CDR3 is TGTGCCACCGCGGAGGCTAATCAGCCCCAGCATTTT. Encoded protein: CATAEANQPQHF.

This sequence joins TRBV28 and TRBJ1-2; 7 bases agree with TRBD1. V shed 2 bases, J shed 5 bases, and the junction held 11 bases outside the gene matches. The length of the CDR3 is 16 residues. CDR1 and CDR2 from the germline V gene are MDHEN and SYDVKM. CDR3 sequence reads: CASSLLPGGGVYGYTF. The CDR3 bases are TGTGCCAGCAGTTTACTCCCCGGAGGGGGCGTATATGGCTACACCTTC.

V gene TRBV3-1 (or the pseudogene TRBV3-2) combines with J gene TRBJ2-7; 8 positions match TRBD1. CDR1 is LGHDT, CDR2 YNNKEL, per germline (reference sequence). The V and J ends lost 0 bases and 3 bases, in that order; junction bases with no gene match: 1. This CDR3 spans 14 amino acids. This CDR3 reads CASSQEDRVYEQYF. The CDR3 DNA sequence: TGTGCCAGCAGCCAAGAGGACAGGGTCTACGAGCAGTACTTC.

This clone came up once. The V gene is TRBV28, the J gene TRBJ2-4; 8 bases line up with TRBD2. The CDR3 has 15 amino acids. The germline gives CDR1 MDHEN, CDR2 SYDVKM. Losses at the gene ends were 6 bases for V and 7 bases for J; bases not matched to a gene: 11. This CDR3 reads CASSFPGGVRNIQYF. DNA of the CDR3: TGTGCCAGCAGCTTCCCCGGGGGGGTTAGGAACATTCAGTACTTC. The full variable domain, its missing parts supplied by reference TRBV28 and TRBJ2-4, is DVKVTQSSRYLVKRTGEKVFLECVQDMDHENMFWYRQDPGLGLRLIYFSYDVKMKEKGDIPEGYSVSREKKERFSLILESASTNQTSMYLCASSFPGGVRNIQYFGAGTRLSVL.

The J gene is TRBJ2-7, the V gene TRBV19, with a weak D call TRBD1 (5 bases). Germline V gene lookup returns CDR1 LNHDA and CDR2 SQIVND (reference sequence). The CDR3 loop spans 13 amino acids. V lost 7 bases to trimming and J lost 3 bases, with 13 bases between them. The CDR3 sequence: CASNDLDSYEQYF. DNA of the CDR3: TGTGCCAGTAACGACCTTGACAGCTACGAGCAGTACTTC. Drawing the rest from reference TRBV19 and TRBJ2-7, the complete variable domain is DGGITQSPKYLFRKEGQNVTLSCEQNLNHDAMYWYRQDPGQGLRLIYYSQIVNDFQKGDIAEGYSVSREKKESFPLTVTSAQKNPTAFYLCASNDLDSYEQYFGPGTRLTVT.

The V call is TRBV10-3, the J call TRBJ1-5, with 9 bases matching TRBD1. The germline gives CDR1 ENHRY, CDR2 SYGVKD. V trimming: 11 bases; J trimming: 8 bases; junction bases outside the gene matches: 10. There are 13 residues in the CDR3. The CDR3 nucleotides are TGTGCCGCAACCGCGGACAGGGGAAAGCCCCAGCATTTT. Translating it yields CAATADRGKPQHF.

The V gene is TRBV10-3, the J gene TRBJ1-5, with 9 bases matching TRBD1. The germline CDR1 and CDR2 sequences are ENHRY and SYGVKD. V lost 2 bases, J lost 9 bases, and 2 bases stayed unmatched. There are 13 residues in the CDR3. The CDR3 region has the DNA TGTGCCATCAGTGAGGGGACAGGGCGGCCCCAGCATTTT. It codes for CAISEGTGRPQHF.

With respect to this clone: This sample also contains other DNA sequences that code for the same CDR3. The chain combines TRBV5-1 with TRBJ1-1; the match to TRBD1 covers 11 bases. This CDR3 comprises 14 residues. The ends lost 3 bases at V and 4 bases at J; junction bases unmatched: 2. The germline V gene has CDR1 SGHRS and CDR2 YFSETQ. This CDR3 is CASSWGQGGTEAFF. The CDR3 nucleotides read TGCGCCAGCAGCTGGGGACAGGGGGGCACTGAAGCTTTCTTT.

The V and J genes are TRBV5-4 and TRBJ1-6, with 8 bases lining up with TRBD1. The CDR3 spans 17 residues. Germline values: CDR1 SGHNT, CDR2 YYREEE (reference sequence). The junction had 7 bases not matched to a gene; V was cut back by 5 bases and J by 0 bases. The CDR3 spells CASRPTGGGSYNSPLHF. The CDR3 coding sequence is TGTGCCAGCAGGCCCACAGGGGGAGGCTCCTATAATTCACCCCTCCACTTT. Drawing the rest from reference TRBV5-4 and TRBJ1-6, the complete variable domain is ETGVTQSPTHLIKTRGQQVTLRCSSQSGHNTVSWYQQALGQGPQFIFQYYREEENGRGNFPPRFSGLQFPNYSSELNVNALELDDSALYLCASRPTGGGSYNSPLHFGNGTRLTVT.

CDR3 in DNA: TGCGCCAGCAGCCAAGATACGGACAGGGGGCATGGCAATCAGCCCCAGCATTTT. Its translation: CASSQDTDRGHGNQPQHF. This chain joins TRBV4-3 and TRBJ1-5; 11 positions agree with TRBD1. The CDR3 is 18 residues long. The germline V gene encodes CDR1 LGHNA and CDR2 YSLEER. Trimming cost V 0 bases and J 2 bases; bases outside gene matches: 6.

In its sample, this clone was seen a few times. This rearrangement joins TRBV30 to TRBJ1-6; tentative D call: TRBD1 (5 bases). Germline values: CDR1 GTSNPN, CDR2 SVGIG (reference sequence). The CDR3 loop spans 13 amino acids. Trimming stripped 6 bases from V and 6 bases from J, with 12 bases between. CDR3 DNA: TGTGCCTGCCAACAGGAGATTAATTCACCCCTCCACTTT. Translation: CACQQEINSPLHF.

The table lists this clone with a count of one. This chain links TRBV7-2 with TRBJ2-1; 7 bases line up with TRBD2. Germline V gives CDR1 SGHTA, CDR2 FQGNSA. V gave up 0 bases and J gave up 5 bases; unmatched junction bases: 7. The CDR3 spans 16 residues. In DNA form, the CDR3 reads TGTGCCAGCAGCTTAGCGATAGCCGCGGGGGACAATGAGCAGTTCTTC. Translated: CASSLAIAAGDNEQFF.

J is TRBJ2-7 and V is TRBV29-1, with D unresolved. Trimming took off 5 bases at V and 3 bases at J, with 8 bases between the two ends. CDR1 and CDR2 from the germline V gene are SQVTM and ANQGSEA. The CDR3 extends over 11 amino acids. In DNA form, the CDR3 reads TGCAGCGTTTCTTGGAGCTACGAGCAGTACTTC. This codes for CSVSWSYEQYF.

This chain uses TRBV7-9 with TRBJ2-7, with TRBD1 identical over 9 bases. Germline CDR1 reads SEHNR; CDR2 reads FQNEAQ (reference sequence). J gave up 1 base and V 1 base, and 8 bases lay outside the gene matches. The CDR3 has 17 amino acids. The CDR3 sequence is CASSLGFRTGVSYEQYF. DNA for the CDR3: TGTGCCAGCAGCTTAGGCTTTAGGACAGGGGTATCCTACGAGCAGTACTTC.

The chain couples TRBV5-1 to TRBJ1-1, with D possibly TRBD1 on 6 matching bases. The length of the CDR3 is 15 residues. With 2 bases removed from V and 0 bases from J, the gap between germline ends came to 11 bases. Germline CDR1 is SGHRS and CDR2 is YFSETQ. CDR3 loop: CASSLGGALNTEAFF. The CDR3 DNA reads TGCGCCAGCAGCTTAGGGGGGGCGTTGAACACTGAAGCTTTCTTT.